The sequence of this T cell receptor (beta chain) was determined in a study of blood T cell repertoires in COVID-19. Whole-study context: Material from acute and convalescent COVID-19 was sourced from the United States, Italy and Spain.

How the authors handled the data: Quantification of nucleated cells was approximated via reference gene primer amplification. The method was immunoSEQ multiplex PCR; TCRdb's version includes in-frame clones alone and lacks a portion of them. V, J and clone size derive from that table, while D and trimming were established from the DNA sequence. The sample includes tens of thousands of clones, roughly 85% of them seen just once. The CDR3 is 13 residues long. The junction had 3 bases not matched to a gene; V was cut back by 7 bases and J by 4 bases. CDR1 and CDR2 (germline): WSHSY, SAAADI. The TCR sequence derives from a human donor in a cohort sampled during active COVID-19. The sample taken for sequencing was peripheral blood. V and J are TRBV10-2 and TRBJ1-5; 8 positions agree with TRBD1. The DNA for the CDR3 is TGCGCCAGCAACGACAGGGGAAATCAGCCCCAGCATTTT. Translation gives CASNDRGNQPQHF.